Shown below are 31 T cell receptor beta chains from a single sample sequenced in a study of T cell responses to AZD1222 COVID-19 vaccine. The data were produced by immunoSEQ multiplex PCR, yet TCRdb's version contains in-frame clones alone and is incomplete. The profile shows 140,000 to 150,000 clones, around 92% of them singletons. The sample consisted of peripheral blood, taken 28 days after the second AZD1222 dose. These receptors all stem from an adult who received the AZD1222 COVID-19 vaccine.

The chain is built from TRBV28 and TRBJ1-5; 10 nucleotides align to TRBD1. This CDR3 has 17 amino acids. V was clipped by 0 bases and J by 4 bases; unmatched bases: 6. The V gene's germline CDR1 is MDHEN and CDR2 SYDVKM. CDR3 nucleotide sequence: TGTGCCAGCAGTTTATGGGGGGGACAGGGGCGGAATCAGCCCCAGCATTTT. It codes for CASSLWGGQGRNQPQHF.

The chain employs TRBV4-1 and TRBJ2-5, with a tentative D call TRBD2 (6 bases). Trimming stripped 4 bases from V and 5 bases from J, with 11 bases between. CDR1 and CDR2 from the germline V gene are MGHRA and YSYEKL. This CDR3 has 13 residues. The CDR3, as DNA: TGCGCCAGCAGCCTTGGGGGGTTGGAGACCCAGTACTTC. Translating it yields CASSLGGLETQYF.

The V and J genes are TRBV19 and TRBJ1-2; unclear D gene. V lost 0 bases and J lost 3, with 17 bases in between. The length of the CDR3 is 17 residues. Germline CDR1 reads LNHDA; CDR2 reads SQIVND (reference sequence). The CDR3 is CASSIDQGYGSYYGYTF. The CDR3 region has the DNA TGTGCCAGTAGTATAGATCAAGGGTACGGCTCGTACTATGGCTACACCTTC.

This chain joins TRBV29-1 and TRBJ2-7, with D tentatively TRBD2 (6 bases). There are 12 residues in the CDR3. Germline V gives CDR1 SQVTM, CDR2 ANQGSEA. V was trimmed by 2 bases and J by 4 bases, leaving 9 bases between them. In DNA, the CDR3 is TGCAGCGTTGAAACGGGAGATTACGAGCAGTACTTC. The encoded protein is CSVETGDYEQYF.

The rearrangement links TRBV7-2 to TRBJ2-1; D is uncertain. This CDR3 is built from 14 residues. Trimming left V 0 bases short and J 5 bases short, with 8 bases between. Germline V gives CDR1 SGHTA, CDR2 FQGNSA. The CDR3: CASSLATRNNEQFF. Written as DNA, the CDR3 is TGTGCCAGCAGCTTAGCGACCCGGAACAATGAGCAGTTCTTC.

J is TRBJ1-4 and V is TRBV7-2, with D possibly being TRBD1 (5 bases). The CDR3 loop spans 13 amino acids. V lost 7 bases and J 11 bases, leaving 17 bases between the germline ends. Germline CDR1 SGHTA, CDR2 FQGNSA. CDR3 nucleotides: TGTGCCAGCAATCGGGGGGACCAGGGTAAACTGTTTTTT. As protein: CASNRGDQGKLFF.

The chain links TRBV14 to TRBJ1-2, with 10 bases that match TRBD1. The V gene's germline CDR1 is SGHDN and CDR2 FVKESK. CDR3 length: 13 residues. V shed 2 bases and J 7 bases; nucleotides not matched to a gene: 1. The CDR3 nucleotides are TGTGCCAGCAGCCAAAGGACAGGGGGTGGCTACACCTTC. It specifies CASSQRTGGGYTF.

The DNA for the CDR3 is TGTGCCTGGAGTCCGAAGCGGGGAAGGAATGAGCAGTTCTTC. This codes for CAWSPKRGRNEQFF. The J gene is TRBJ2-1, the V gene TRBV30; 7 bases are shared with TRBD2. The CDR3 has 14 residues. Trimming cost V 2 bases and J 7 bases; bases outside gene matches: 8. CDR1 and CDR2 (germline): GTSNPN, SVGIG (reference sequence).

CDR3 in DNA: TGCGCCAGCAGTTGGGGGGGCGGAACCTACGAGCAGTACTTC. It translates to CASSWGGGTYEQYF. This chain joins TRBV10-2 and TRBJ2-7; weak D call: TRBD2 (7 bases). Trimming removed 5 bases from V and 2 bases from J, with 13 bases in between. The CDR3 has 14 amino acids. Germline values: CDR1 WSHSY, CDR2 SAAADI.

The chain employs TRBV7-2 and TRBJ1-5; 7 nucleotides agree with TRBD1. V was clipped by 2 bases and J by 1 base; unmatched bases: 5. CDR1 SGHTA and CDR2 FQGNSA come from the germline V gene. This CDR3 contains 16 residues. For the CDR3, the DNA is TGTGCCAGCAGCTTAAGCCAGGGGGGAAGCAATCAGCCCCAGCATTTT. This gives the protein CASSLSQGGSNQPQHF.

CDR3 bases: TGCGCCAGCAGCCAACGACAGGTAACGGGGAATCAGCCCCAGCATTTT. Translation gives CASSQRQVTGNQPQHF. The chain combines TRBV4-1 with TRBJ1-5; D is perhaps TRBD1 (6 bases). This CDR3 has 16 amino acids. CDR1 is MGHRA and CDR2 is YSYEKL in the germline V gene. Between the trimmed V and J ends, which lost 2 bases and 4 bases, there was a span of 15 bases.

The chain is built from TRBV7-2 and TRBJ1-5; a weak D match, TRBD1 (5 bases). CDR1 is SGHTA, CDR2 FQGNSA, per germline. V lost 5 bases and J lost 2, with 10 bases in between. The CDR3 contains 14 residues. This chain's CDR3 is CASSARGGNQPQHF. CDR3 in DNA: TGTGCCAGCAGCGCGCGGGGGGGCAATCAGCCCCAGCATTTT.

This chain links TRBV28 with TRBJ2-7, with 7 bases matching TRBD1. V was clipped by 5 bases and J by 5 bases; unmatched bases: 9. Germline CDR1 MDHEN, CDR2 SYDVKM. The length of the CDR3 is 14 residues. Written as DNA, the CDR3 is TGTGCCAGCAGTAATTCTGACAGGGTTGACGAGCAGTACTTC. This codes for CASSNSDRVDEQYF.

This clone has only one observation. The gene calls are TRBV27 and TRBJ2-7, with 9 bases aligning to TRBD2. With 4 bases clipped from V and 6 bases from J, the junction kept 10 bases outside the gene matches. Germline assignment: CDR1 MNHEY and CDR2 SMNVEV (reference sequence). CDR3 length: 15 amino acids. CDR3 sequence reads: CASSSGLAGNGEQYF. The CDR3 coding sequence is TGTGCCAGCAGTTCCGGGCTAGCGGGAAACGGCGAGCAGTACTTC.

The CDR3 loop is CASSTPVGLHDTDTQYF. CDR3 DNA sequence: TGTGCCAGCAGCACACCGGTAGGACTACATGACACAGATACGCAGTATTTT. The chain links TRBV28 to TRBJ2-3; a possible D gene is TRBD2 (6 bases). This CDR3 has 17 amino acids. V lost 6 bases to trimming and J lost 2 bases, with 21 bases between them. The V gene's germline CDR1 is MDHEN and CDR2 SYDVKM.

V gene TRBV9 combines with J gene TRBJ1-6; unclear D gene. Germline V gene data show CDR1 as SGDLS and CDR2 as YYNGEE. With 0 bases removed from V and 8 bases from J, the gap between germline ends came to 6 bases. The length of the CDR3 is 13 residues. The CDR3, as DNA: TGTGCCAGCAGCGTAGCTAGGGATTCACCCCTCCACTTT. It yields the protein CASSVARDSPLHF. The full variable domain, in which reference TRBV9 and TRBJ1-6 provide the parts outside the CDR3, is DSGVTQTPKHLITATGQRVTLRCSPRSGDLSVYWYQQSLDQGLQFLIQYYNGEERAKGNILERFSAQQFPDLHSELNLSSLELGDSALYFCASSVARDSPLHFGNGTRLTVT.

V and J are TRBV18 and TRBJ2-2; possibly TRBD2 for D (6 bases). CDR1 KGHSH and CDR2 LQKENI come from the germline V gene. The CDR3 consists of 16 residues. Trimming pared 5 bases from V and 4 bases from J, leaving 17 bases between. In DNA, the CDR3 is TGTGCCAGCTCAAGGGACCTCATGGGGGGCACCGGGGAGCTGTTTTTT. Its protein is CASSRDLMGGTGELFF.

The J gene is TRBJ1-5, the V gene TRBV19; D remains ambiguous. Germline-derived CDR1 and CDR2 are LNHDA and SQIVND (reference sequence). The CDR3 is made up of 14 amino acids. Trimming took 5 bases from V and 6 from J, leaving 14 bases between them. The CDR3 protein is CASSSLIIGQPQHF. The CDR3 DNA sequence: TGTGCCAGTAGTTCCTTAATTATCGGTCAGCCCCAGCATTTT.

The chain carries TRBV30 and TRBJ2-5; no reliable D call. The CDR3 length is 13 residues. Per germline, CDR1 GTSNPN and CDR2 SVGIG (reference sequence). V was shortened by 2 bases and J by 5 bases, with 12 bases between the two germline ends. The chain's CDR3 is CAWSPPSRETQYF. The CDR3 DNA reads as TGTGCCTGGAGTCCTCCTTCCCGGGAGACCCAGTACTTC.

V and J are TRBV6-5 and TRBJ1-6; perhaps TRBD1 as D (6 bases). V shed 0 bases and J shed 10 bases, with 13 bases lying between them. The CDR3 sequence is 15 residues long. The germline V gene encodes CDR1 MNHEY and CDR2 SVGAGI. The CDR3 region has the DNA TGTGCCAGCAGTTACTCGGCCAGGGGTGGGTCACCCCTCCACTTT. Amino acid sequence: CASSYSARGGSPLHF.

This rearrangement joins TRBV29-1 to TRBJ1-5; no firm D call. The V end lost 7 bases, the J end lost 3 bases, and 13 bases lay between the germline ends. Germline CDR1 SQVTM, CDR2 ANQGSEA. This CDR3 has 13 amino acids. This CDR3 reads CSGSDGVNQPQHF. CDR3 sequence (DNA): TGCAGCGGAAGCGATGGAGTCAATCAGCCCCAGCATTTT.

This clone was found a few times. Other DNA sequences in this specimen translate into the identical CDR3. The CDR3 DNA is TGTGCCAGTAGTATTGGCTACAATGAGCAGTTCTTC. Protein sequence: CASSIGYNEQFF. The chain carries TRBV19 and TRBJ2-1; D gene unclear. CDR3 length: 12 residues. CDR1 and CDR2 from the germline V gene are LNHDA and SQIVND (reference sequence). Deletions cut 3 bases from V and 3 bases from J, with 3 bases between.

The V gene is TRBV7-8, the J gene TRBJ1-1; TRBD1 aligns across 7 bases. CDR1 and CDR2 from the germline V gene are SGHVS and FQNEAQ. This CDR3 comprises 14 residues. V trimming: 5 bases; J trimming: 1 base; junction bases outside the gene matches: 4. The CDR3 loop is CASSPGTANTEAFF. DNA for the CDR3: TGTGCCAGCAGCCCAGGGACAGCGAACACTGAAGCTTTCTTT.

The V and J genes are TRBV15 and TRBJ1-5; D unresolved. The CDR3 spans 16 residues. Germline V CDR1 and CDR2: LNHNV, YYDKDF (reference sequence). V was clipped by 1 base and J by 3 bases, with 13 bases between them. CDR3 in amino acids: CATSRALGLDNQPQHF. The CDR3 DNA sequence: TGTGCCACCAGCAGAGCATTGGGGTTAGACAATCAGCCCCAGCATTTT.

This clone has only one observation. The chain combines TRBV29-1 with TRBJ1-1, with 9 bases identical to TRBD1. From germline, CDR1 is SQVTM and CDR2 ANQGSEA. The CDR3 spans 13 residues. The ends lost 6 bases at V and 1 base at J; junction bases unmatched: 3. Written as DNA, the CDR3 is TGCAGCGTCTCGGACAGGGGGAACACTGAAGCTTTCTTT. Protein product: CSVSDRGNTEAFF.

V gene TRBV19 combines with J gene TRBJ1-4, with 7 bases lining up with TRBD1. The V segment lost 6 bases and the J segment 5 bases; nucleotides outside the gene matches: 6. The CDR3 is made up of 14 amino acids. Germline loops: CDR1 LNHDA, CDR2 SQIVND (reference sequence). CDR3 sequence (DNA): TGTGCCAGTAGACCGGGACAGATAAATGAAAAACTGTTTTTT. Amino acid sequence: CASRPGQINEKLFF.

The CDR3 sequence: CASSGGRSYEQYF. CDR3 sequence (DNA): TGTGCCAGTTCGGGGGGACGGTCCTACGAGCAGTACTTC. V gene TRBV2 combines with J gene TRBJ2-7; TRBD2 matches 7 bases. V lost 9 bases, J lost 1 base, and 6 bases stayed unmatched. CDR3 length equals 13 residues. From germline, CDR1 is SNHLY and CDR2 FYNNEI. Looking up the rest from reference TRBV2 and TRBJ2-7 gives the full variable domain: EPEVTQTPSHQVTQMGQEVILRCVPISNHLYFYWYRQILGQKVEFLVSFYNNEISEKSEIFDDQFSVERPDGSNFTLKIRSTKLEDSAMYFCASSGGRSYEQYFGPGTRLTVT.

CDR3 sequence: CASSVDPGTGGETQYF. The DNA of the CDR3 is TGTGCCAGCAGCGTCGATCCCGGGACAGGGGGAGAGACCCAGTACTTC. The genes are TRBV5-5 and TRBJ2-5, with 11 bases fitting TRBD1. The CDR3 covers 16 residues. Looked up from germline, CDR1 is SGHKS and CDR2 is YYEKEE (reference sequence). Trimming took 4 bases from V and 4 from J; bases not matched to a gene: 9.

The chain joins TRBV14 to TRBJ2-5; D uncertain. Per germline, CDR1 SGHDN and CDR2 FVKESK. This CDR3 is built from 13 residues. V was clipped by 3 bases and J by 2 bases, with 7 bases between them. The CDR3 DNA reads TGTGCCAGCAGCCAGAGAAGGCAAGAGACCCAGTACTTC. Amino acid sequence: CASSQRRQETQYF.

The rearrangement joins TRBV6-5 to TRBJ2-7; 7 bases agree with TRBD1. Unmatched junction bases numbered 10, after V lost 5 bases and J lost 3 bases. Germline loops: CDR1 MNHEY, CDR2 SVGAGI. The CDR3 sequence is 15 residues long. The CDR3, as DNA: TGTGCCAGCAGTCCTTCGTTTCGGGACAGCTACGAGCAGTACTTC. Its translation is CASSPSFRDSYEQYF.

The chain uses TRBV5-8 and TRBJ2-3; 10 nucleotides agree with TRBD2. The length of the CDR3 is 16 residues. V was pared by 0 bases and J by 3 bases, with 4 bases of the junction left unmatched. The germline V gene has CDR1 SGHTS and CDR2 YDEGEE. The CDR3 DNA follows: TGTGCCAGCAGCTTGGGGCTAGCGGGAGCAACAGATACGCAGTATTTT. Its protein is CASSLGLAGATDTQYF.